The 9 T cell receptor beta chains below come from one sample, sequenced in a study of blood T cell repertoires in COVID-19. The assay was immunoSEQ multiplex PCR, and TCRdb's table has in-frame clones only and misses some. There are fewer than 250,000 clones in the sample; approximately 87% occur only once, and 2.6% lies in the top ten. Sequencing was performed on peripheral blood. The receptors stem from a woman in her seventies with active or convalescent COVID-19.

The chain uses TRBV10-3 and TRBJ1-1; no definite D call. Germline V CDR1 and CDR2: ENHRY, SYGVKD. Trimming pared 7 bases from V and 2 bases from J, leaving 11 bases between. The CDR3 totals 13 residues. CDR3 sequence: CAINSGQNTEAFF. The CDR3 DNA reads TGTGCCATCAATAGCGGGCAAAACACTGAAGCTTTCTTT.

V gene TRBV28 combines with J gene TRBJ1-2, with 7 bases that match TRBD1. The CDR3 length is 15 residues. Germline trimming cut 2 bases from V and 5 bases from J; bases unmatched to any gene: 8. Germline V gene sequence: CDR1 MDHEN, CDR2 SYDVKM. In DNA, the CDR3 is TGTGCCAGCAGTTTAGGGGGACAGTCTGCTTATGGCTACACCTTC. Translating it yields CASSLGGQSAYGYTF.

The rearrangement uses TRBV4-1 and TRBJ2-5; D is ambiguous. Germline CDR1 is MGHRA and CDR2 is YSYEKL. This CDR3 has 13 amino acids. V was trimmed by 4 bases and J by 4 bases, leaving 10 bases between them. Here the CDR3 reads CASSRWQRETQYF. The DNA of the CDR3 is TGCGCCAGCAGCCGGTGGCAAAGAGAGACCCAGTACTTC.

This clone appeared a single time. The chain carries TRBV29-1 and TRBJ1-2, with a possible D match to TRBD1 (5 bases). V shed 2 bases and J shed 4 bases, with 8 bases lying between them. Germline V gene lookup returns CDR1 SQVTM and CDR2 ANQGSEA. CDR3 length equals 12 residues. The CDR3 DNA reads TGCAGCGTTGAATTGGGGGGCTATGGCTACACCTTC. Its protein product is CSVELGGYGYTF.

The chain employs TRBV7-2 and TRBJ2-1; a weak D match, TRBD2 (6 bases). Trimming removed 8 bases at V and 7 bases at J, with 18 bases between. The CDR3 is 14 residues long. Germline V lookup: CDR1 SGHTA, CDR2 FQGNSA. For the CDR3, the DNA is TGTGCCAGCCGCAAAGGAGGGGTTGAAAATGAGCAGTTCTTC. It is translated as CASRKGGVENEQFF.

The V call is TRBV14, the J call TRBJ1-2; the D is unclear. This CDR3 has 13 residues. From germline, CDR1 is SGHDN and CDR2 FVKESK. Trimming removed 5 bases from V and 4 bases from J, with 11 bases in between. The CDR3 DNA sequence: TGTGCCAGCAGCACTCATACAGCCTATGGCTACACCTTC. Translating it yields CASSTHTAYGYTF.

The table lists this clone with a count of one. The genes are TRBV30 and TRBJ2-2; D not resolved. CDR1 and CDR2 (germline): GTSNPN, SVGIG (reference sequence). This CDR3 spans 14 amino acids. Deletions cut 3 bases from V and 4 bases from J, with 12 bases between. CDR3 DNA: TGTGCCTGGAGCCGTGGGTCGGGCACCGGGGAGCTGTTTTTT. It codes for CAWSRGSGTGELFF. Variable domain in full (rest from reference TRBV30 and TRBJ2-2): SQTIHQWPATLVQPVGSPLSLECTVEGTSNPNLYWYRQAAGRGLQLLFYSVGIGQISSEVPQNLSASRPQDRQFILSSKKLLLSDSGFYLCAWSRGSGTGELFFGEGSRLTVL.

The gene calls are TRBV10-3 and TRBJ2-2; 9 bases are a match to TRBD1. From germline, CDR1 is ENHRY and CDR2 SYGVKD. The CDR3 totals 16 residues. The ends lost 1 base at V and 5 bases at J; junction bases unmatched: 5. The CDR3 is CAISEYRTGETGELFF. Written as DNA, the CDR3 is TGTGCCATCAGTGAGTACCGGACAGGGGAAACCGGGGAGCTGTTTTTT.

This chain links TRBV7-9 with TRBJ2-3, with 10 bases that match TRBD2. After removal of 3 bases from V and 1 base from J, the junction contained 4 bases not matched to a gene. This CDR3 is 16 amino acids long. Germline CDR1 reads SEHNR; CDR2 reads FQNEAQ (reference sequence). CDR3 residues: CASSFVAGGRTDTQYF. Written as DNA, the CDR3 is TGTGCCAGCAGCTTCGTAGCGGGGGGCCGCACAGATACGCAGTATTTT. Based on the CDR3 plus reference TRBV7-9 and TRBJ2-3, the full variable domain is DTGVSQNPRHKITKRGQNVTFRCDPISEHNRLYWYRQTLGQGPEFLTYFQNEAQLEKSRLLSDRFSAERPKGSFSTLEIQRTEQGDSAMYLCASSFVAGGRTDTQYFGPGTRLTVL.